Sequencing of this TCR beta chain was carried out in a study of T-cell memory formation after mild COVID-19. Notes on the study in general: There was no confirmation that second-wave clones peaking on day 37 were SARS-CoV-2 specific. Contracting clones from day 15 to 85 had balanced CD4/CD8; later expanders favoured CD4+. Some clones that responded were present in memory (sampled pre-infection), which suggests cross-reactive memory joined.

This clonotype was observed a handful of times. What it binds is unknown. The 5'RACE method, run with constant-segment primers, produced TCR alpha and TCR beta cDNA libraries (carrying sample barcodes and UMIs). TCRdb reprocessed the 5' RACE reads via MiXCR and lists one record per CDR3 protein. The repertoire includes about 560,000 distinct CDR3 sequences, approximately 15% of them detected once, and 8.1% sits in the top ten. There are 13 residues in the CDR3. The V segment lost 6 bases and the J segment 7 bases; nucleotides outside the gene matches: 6. Germline CDR1 and CDR2: MNHNS and SASEGT. This chain connects TRBV6-1 to TRBJ1-1; TRBD1 matches at 9 bases. The receptor's source is an adult woman who had mild COVID-19 (a few samples of this study predate the infection). Cell type and time point are not known. Sequencing was done on a sample of PBMCs or a T cell subset sorted from them (not recorded which). CDR3 DNA: TGTGCCAGCAGAGAGACAGGGGGAGGTGAAGCTTTCTTT. It is translated as CASRETGGGEAFF.